This TCR beta chain was profiled in a study of STAT5B mutations in CD4+ large granular lymphocyte leukemia. How the authors handled the data: A productive frequency of 2.59 x 10-5 was the lowest detectable. Repertoires were generated with immunoSEQ multiplex PCR, while TCRdb's copy carries only in-frame clones and drops some. From that table come the V and J calls and clone size; the DNA was used to work out D and trimming. The data contain about 45,000 clones, approximately 83% of them singletons. Germline V gives CDR1 SEHNR, CDR2 FQNEAQ (reference sequence). The CDR3 spans 14 residues. Trimming took 3 bases from V and 0 from J, leaving 8 bases between them.

The receptor was isolated from a human donor in good health. V is TRBV7-9 and J is TRBJ1-1, with D maybe TRBD1 (5 bases). The sample taken for sequencing was CD4+ T cells from blood buffy coats. DNA of the CDR3: TGTGCCAGCAGCTTTCAGGGTCTGAACACTGAAGCTTTCTTT. This encodes CASSFQGLNTEAFF.